This T cell receptor beta chain came from a study of post-analysis software for immune sequencing data. As for the study in general: Included among the disease courses, which were recorded for the cohort, were relapsing-remitting, secondary progressive and progressive-relapsing multiple sclerosis.

This clonotype was seen a handful of times. Its antigen is as yet unknown. The TCR beta cDNA libraries contained unique molecular identifiers. There were about 1 to 10 million T cells, and 400,000 to 650,000 cDNA molecules came from them. Using its own MiXCR run on the PCR reads, TCRdb lists one record per CDR3 protein. The repertoire holds hundreds of thousands of distinct CDR3 sequences, 30% seen once, with approximately 0.55% in the top ten. Study-level findings and limits: Among about 5 TRBV segments more frequent in patients than controls were TRBV5-6, TRBV5-1 and TRBV20-1. Those samples that were prepared in the same batch co-clustered strongly by F measure. Relative to controls, patients with multiple sclerosis showed significantly lower normalized Chao1 diversity.

This CDR3 region has 15 residues. The germline gives CDR1 MNHEY, CDR2 SVGEGT. V lost 3 bases and J 1 base, leaving 12 bases between the germline ends. Input material: blood. This chain uses TRBV6-2 or TRBV6-3 with TRBJ2-5; D is possibly TRBD1 (6 bases). The TCR sequence derives from a girl aged 5-17 years with multiple sclerosis. CDR3 amino acids: CASSYRDRIQETQYF. CDR3 nucleotides: TGTGCCAGCAGTTATCGCGACAGGATCCAAGAGACCCAGTACTTC.